This TCR beta chain was obtained from a study of cytomegalovirus exposure and HLA in healthy donors. V was cut by 5 bases and J by 9 bases, with 14 bases left in between. The CDR3 spans 13 residues. Germline-derived CDR1 and CDR2 are MNHEY and SVGAGI. With regard to this clone: The antigen remains unidentified.

It was with 60 Vbeta and 13 Jbeta primers that the PCR ran. The table came from immunoSEQ multiplex PCR; TCRdb's copy has only in-frame clones and leaves some out. Of tens of thousands of clones in the sample, 55% to 85% are singletons; the top ten hold about 9.1%. The study's findings and limits: Fewer N-insertions than the roughly 600-donor mean were reportedly shown by an Asian-associated ancestry cluster in a later analysis. An assumption of roughly uniform sequencing depth across donors underlay the presence/absence analyses. Cytomegalovirus-associated TCR beta chains were listed, numbering 150 to 200.

The sequenced material came from PBMCs. This rearrangement joins TRBV6-5 to TRBJ2-1; a weak D match, TRBD1 (5 bases). The sequence came from a woman aged 45-65 years in good health and CMV-seronegative. DNA for the CDR3: TGTGCCAGCAGTACCGGAAAAAGGGGTGAGCAGTTCTTC. It encodes CASSTGKRGEQFF.